This entry is about one T cell receptor beta chain. Profiled with immunoSEQ multiplex PCR; TCRdb holds only in-frame clones, not every one. This table has about 270,000 clones, around 90% appearing once. These data come from a study of blood T cell repertoires in COVID-19. Material: PBMCs or T cells enriched from blood (not recorded which). The TCR sequence derives from a man aged 35 to 55 who had been exposed to COVID-19.

The CDR3 here is CASSDPVLVHEQYF. CDR3 sequence (DNA): TGCGCCAGCAGCGATCCGGTCCTAGTACACGAGCAGTACTTC. The chain carries TRBV4-1 and TRBJ2-7; D uncertain. The CDR3 spans 14 residues. Germline CDR1 is MGHRA and CDR2 is YSYEKL. V shed 5 bases and J shed 5 bases, with 16 bases lying between them.